Described below is a single TCR beta chain sequence and its context. Its antigen is unidentified. Germline V gene data show CDR1 as SGHVS and CDR2 as FNYEAQ. V was clipped by 1 base and J by 5 bases, with 8 bases between them. The CDR3 is 13 residues long. Template material for amplifying TCR beta CDR3 regions consisted of RNA transcripts. The HTBI primer set drove a first-round RT-PCR of the TCR CDR3. Each CDR3 protein gets one entry after TCRdb re-called the multiplex PCR reads with MiXCR. Of a few hundred thousand distinct CDR3 sequences listed, 35% to 55% are singletons. The sample is drawn from a study of T cells in Graves' hyperthyroidism and ophthalmopathy. Used for diagnoses were clinical symptoms, serum thyroxine and TRAb, thyroid ultrasound and orbital computed tomography. Study observations and caveats: Researchers found most expanded thyroid clonotypes above 0.001 in blood as well. A 13 V-J signature model discriminated ophthalmopathy versus stable hyperthyroidism. Model predictions of ophthalmopathy came a median approximately 6 months before onset.

The chain joins TRBV7-6 to TRBJ2-5; D unclear. The sequencing sample was made of peripheral blood or thyroid tissue (not recorded which). This receptor was identified in an adult woman with Graves' disease, either hyperthyroidism or ophthalmopathy (not recorded which). The CDR3 DNA sequence: TGTGCCAGCAGCTTAGGAAGGATGGAGACCCAGTACTTC. This codes for CASSLGRMETQYF.